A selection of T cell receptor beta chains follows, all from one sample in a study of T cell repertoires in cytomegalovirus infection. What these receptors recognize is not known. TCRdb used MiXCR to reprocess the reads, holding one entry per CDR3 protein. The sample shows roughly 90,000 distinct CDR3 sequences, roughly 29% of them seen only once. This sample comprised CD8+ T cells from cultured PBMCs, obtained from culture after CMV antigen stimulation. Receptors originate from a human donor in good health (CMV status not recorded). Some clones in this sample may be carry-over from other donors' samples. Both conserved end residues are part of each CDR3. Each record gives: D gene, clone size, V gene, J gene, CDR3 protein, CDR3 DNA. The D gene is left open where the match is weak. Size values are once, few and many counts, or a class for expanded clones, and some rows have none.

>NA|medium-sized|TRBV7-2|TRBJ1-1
CASSLPGTNEAFF
TGTGCCAGCAGCTTACCTGGGACTAATGAAGCTTTCTTT
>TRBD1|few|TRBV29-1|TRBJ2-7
CSVEGDRTYEQYF
TGCAGCGTTGAAGGGGACAGAACCTACGAGCAGTACTTC
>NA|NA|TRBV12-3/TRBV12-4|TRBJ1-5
CASSLWADLNQPQHF
TGTGCCAGCAGTTTATGGGCAGACCTCAATCAGCCCCAGCATTTT
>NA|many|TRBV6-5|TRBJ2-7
CASSYSRGYEQYF
TGTGCCAGCAGTTACTCACGGGGCTACGAGCAGTACTTC
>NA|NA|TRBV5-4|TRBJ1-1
CASSPAPDTEAFF
TGTGCCAGCAGCCCCGCGCCAGACACTGAAGCTTTCTTT
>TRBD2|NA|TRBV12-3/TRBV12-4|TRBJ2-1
CASSPSSGVNEQFF
TGTGCCAGCAGTCCTTCTAGCGGGGTTAATGAGCAGTTCTTC
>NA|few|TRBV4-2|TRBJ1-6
CASSQDAGGDNSPLHF
TGTGCCAGCAGCCAAGATGCCGGCGGGGATAATTCACCCCTCCACTTT
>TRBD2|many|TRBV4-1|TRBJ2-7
CASSWTSGGPYEQYF
TGCGCCAGCAGCTGGACTAGCGGGGGTCCCTACGAGCAGTACTTC
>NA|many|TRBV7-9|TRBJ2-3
CASSLPGSGTDTQYF
TGTGCCAGCAGCTTGCCCGGGTCAGGCACAGATACGCAGTATTTT
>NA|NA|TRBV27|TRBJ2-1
CASGTKQGHPTTYNEQFF
TGTGCCAGCGGAACTAAACAGGGACACCCAACGACCTACAATGAGCAGTTCTTC
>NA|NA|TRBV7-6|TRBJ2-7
CASSLGVAPTGYEQYF
TGTGCCAGCAGCTTAGGCGTGGCCCCGACCGGCTACGAGCAGTACTTC
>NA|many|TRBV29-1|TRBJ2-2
CSVGGAGELFF
TGCAGCGTTGGAGGGGCCGGGGAGCTGTTTTTT
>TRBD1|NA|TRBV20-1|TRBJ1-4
CSADAGTGNEKLFF
TGCAGTGCCGACGCCGGGACAGGCAATGAAAAACTGTTTTTT
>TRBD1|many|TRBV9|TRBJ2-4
CASSAYEGRDSTVAKNIQYF
TGTGCCAGCAGCGCCTACGAAGGCCGGGACAGTACCGTAGCCAAAAACATTCAGTACTTC
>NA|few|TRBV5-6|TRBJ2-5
CASSGTPGYQETQYF
TGTGCCAGCAGCGGAACGCCGGGCTACCAAGAGACCCAGTACTTC
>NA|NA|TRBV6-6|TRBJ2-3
CASSSTQGSRTDTQYF
TGTGCCAGCAGTTCCACTCAGGGAAGTCGCACAGATACGCAGTATTTT
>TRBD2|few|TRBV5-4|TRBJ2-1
CAGSGGANNEQFF
TGTGCCGGGAGCGGGGGGGCAAATAATGAGCAGTTCTTC
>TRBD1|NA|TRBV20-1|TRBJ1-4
CSAWEGAGYEKLFF
TGCAGTGCCTGGGAGGGGGCAGGTTATGAAAAACTGTTTTTT
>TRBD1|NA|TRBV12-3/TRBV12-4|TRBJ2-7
CASSTGGYEQYF
TGTGCCAGCAGTACAGGGGGTTACGAGCAGTACTTC
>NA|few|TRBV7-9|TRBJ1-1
CASSPDTIRNTEAFF
TGTGCCAGCAGCCCCGATACAATAAGGAACACTGAAGCTTTCTTT
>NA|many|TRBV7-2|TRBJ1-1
CASSLVPGGGTEAFF
TGTGCCAGCAGCTTAGTCCCCGGGGGGGGAACTGAAGCTTTCTTT
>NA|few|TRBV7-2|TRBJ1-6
CASSQTTEIYNSPLHF
TGTGCCAGCAGCCAGACCACAGAAATCTATAATTCACCCCTCCACTTT
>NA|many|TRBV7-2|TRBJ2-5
CASSLGWGVETQYF
TGTGCCAGCAGCTTAGGTTGGGGGGTGGAGACCCAGTACTTC
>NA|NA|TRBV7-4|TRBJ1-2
CATVQGNYGYTF
TGTGCCACCGTACAGGGTAACTATGGCTACACCTTC
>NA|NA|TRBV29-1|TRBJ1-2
CSVEGRTNYGYTF
TGCAGCGTTGAGGGGAGGACAAACTATGGCTACACCTTC
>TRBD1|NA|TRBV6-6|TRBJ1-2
CASSDTGTESYGYTF
TGTGCCAGCAGCGATACCGGGACAGAGAGTTATGGCTACACCTTC
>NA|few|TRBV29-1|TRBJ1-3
CSVYDLSGNTIYF
TGCAGCGTTTACGATCTCTCTGGAAACACCATATATTTT
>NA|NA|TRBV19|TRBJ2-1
CASSIDNKYNEQFF
TGTGCCAGTAGTATAGATAATAAGTACAATGAGCAGTTCTTC
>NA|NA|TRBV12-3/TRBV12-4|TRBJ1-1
CASSFLGATEAFF
TGTGCCAGCAGTTTCTTGGGGGCCACTGAAGCTTTCTTT
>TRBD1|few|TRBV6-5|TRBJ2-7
CASSDQDRGRVEQYF
TGTGCCAGCAGCGATCAGGACAGGGGGCGCGTCGAGCAGTACTTC
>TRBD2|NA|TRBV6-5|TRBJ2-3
CASSYSSGGASTDTQYF
TGTGCCAGCAGTTACTCTAGCGGGGGGGCCAGCACAGATACGCAGTATTTT
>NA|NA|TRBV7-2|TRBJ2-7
CASSLGPLTYEQYF
TGTGCCAGCAGCTTAGGCCCATTAACCTACGAGCAGTACTTC
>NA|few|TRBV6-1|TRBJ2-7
CASSESLQVDEQYF
TGTGCCAGCAGCGAATCGCTACAGGTGGACGAGCAGTACTTC
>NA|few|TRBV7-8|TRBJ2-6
CASSLAGGWANVLTF
TGTGCCAGCAGCTTAGCCGGGGGTTGGGCCAACGTCCTGACTTTC
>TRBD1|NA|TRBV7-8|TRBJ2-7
CASSPSAGGYEQYF
TGTGCCAGCAGCCCCTCCGCAGGGGGATACGAGCAGTACTTC
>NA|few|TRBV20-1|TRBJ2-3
CSAVSGRSTDTQYF
TGCAGTGCCGTTAGCGGACGCAGCACAGATACGCAGTATTTT
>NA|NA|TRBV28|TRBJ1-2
CASSPVAVYGYTF
TGTGCCAGCAGCCCTGTGGCAGTCTATGGCTACACCTTC
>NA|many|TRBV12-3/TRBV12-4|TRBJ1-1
CASLRGVEAFF
TGTGCCAGCCTACGGGGGGTTGAAGCTTTCTTT
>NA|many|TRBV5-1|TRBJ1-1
CASSLVAGTEAFF
TGCGCCAGCAGCTTGGTGGCAGGAACTGAAGCTTTCTTT
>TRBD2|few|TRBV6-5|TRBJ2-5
CASYNGLGGETQYF
TGTGCCAGCTACAACGGACTAGGCGGAGAGACCCAGTACTTC